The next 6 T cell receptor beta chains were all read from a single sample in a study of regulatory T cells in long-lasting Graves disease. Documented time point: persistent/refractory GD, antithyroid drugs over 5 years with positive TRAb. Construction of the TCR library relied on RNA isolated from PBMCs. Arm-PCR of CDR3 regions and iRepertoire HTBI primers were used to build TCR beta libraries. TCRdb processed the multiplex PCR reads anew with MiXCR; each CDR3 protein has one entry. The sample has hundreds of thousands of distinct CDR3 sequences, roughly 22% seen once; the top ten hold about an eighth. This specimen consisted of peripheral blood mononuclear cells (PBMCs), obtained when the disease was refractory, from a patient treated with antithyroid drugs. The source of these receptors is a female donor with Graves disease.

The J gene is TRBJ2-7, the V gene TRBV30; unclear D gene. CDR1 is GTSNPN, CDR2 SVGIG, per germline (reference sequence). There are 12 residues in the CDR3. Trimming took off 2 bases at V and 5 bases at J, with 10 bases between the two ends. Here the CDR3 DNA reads TGTGCCTGGAGTCTGGGTACCCACGAGCAGTACTTC. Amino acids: CAWSLGTHEQYF.

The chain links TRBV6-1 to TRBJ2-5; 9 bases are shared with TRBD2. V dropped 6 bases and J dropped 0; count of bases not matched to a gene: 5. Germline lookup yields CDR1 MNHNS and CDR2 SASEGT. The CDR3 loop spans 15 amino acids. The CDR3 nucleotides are TGTGCCAGCAGGACCAGCGGGGGGAACCAAGAGACCCAGTACTTC. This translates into CASRTSGGNQETQYF.

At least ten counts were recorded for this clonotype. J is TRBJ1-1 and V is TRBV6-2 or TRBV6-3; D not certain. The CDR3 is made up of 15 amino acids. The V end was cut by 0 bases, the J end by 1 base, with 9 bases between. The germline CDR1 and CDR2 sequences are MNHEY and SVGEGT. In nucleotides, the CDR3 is TGTGCCAGCAGTTACTCGCCCACCGGGAACACTGAAGCTTTCTTT. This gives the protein CASSYSPTGNTEAFF.

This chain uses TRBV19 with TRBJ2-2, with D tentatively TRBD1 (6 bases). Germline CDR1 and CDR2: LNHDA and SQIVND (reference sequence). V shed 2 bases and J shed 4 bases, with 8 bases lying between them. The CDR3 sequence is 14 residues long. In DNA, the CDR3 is TGTGCCAGTAGTATAATACAGGGCACCGGGGAGCTGTTTTTT. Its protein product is CASSIIQGTGELFF.

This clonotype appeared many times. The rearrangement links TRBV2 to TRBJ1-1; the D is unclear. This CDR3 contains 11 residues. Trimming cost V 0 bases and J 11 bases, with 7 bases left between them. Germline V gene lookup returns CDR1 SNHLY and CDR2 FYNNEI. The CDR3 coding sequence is TGTGCCAGCAGTGAAGCGCTTTTCGCTTTCTTT. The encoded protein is CASSEALFAFF.

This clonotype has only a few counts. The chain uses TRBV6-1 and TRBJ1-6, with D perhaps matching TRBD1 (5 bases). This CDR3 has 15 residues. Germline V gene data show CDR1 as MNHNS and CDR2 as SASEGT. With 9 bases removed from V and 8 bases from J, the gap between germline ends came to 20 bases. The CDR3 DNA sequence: TGTGCCAGTACTGTGGGACGGCGAAACGATTCACCCCTCCACTTT. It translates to CASTVGRRNDSPLHF.